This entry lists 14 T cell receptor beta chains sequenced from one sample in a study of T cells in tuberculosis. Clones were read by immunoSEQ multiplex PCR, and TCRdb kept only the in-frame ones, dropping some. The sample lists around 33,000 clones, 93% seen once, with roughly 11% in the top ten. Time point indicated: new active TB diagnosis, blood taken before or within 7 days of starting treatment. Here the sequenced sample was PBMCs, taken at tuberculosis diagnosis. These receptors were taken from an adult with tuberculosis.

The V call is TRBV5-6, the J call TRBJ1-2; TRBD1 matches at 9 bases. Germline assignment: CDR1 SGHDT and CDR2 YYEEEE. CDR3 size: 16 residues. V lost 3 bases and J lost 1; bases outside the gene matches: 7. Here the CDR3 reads CASSSGGTGRNYGYTF. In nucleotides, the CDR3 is TGTGCCAGCAGCTCTGGAGGGACAGGGCGTAACTATGGCTACACCTTC.

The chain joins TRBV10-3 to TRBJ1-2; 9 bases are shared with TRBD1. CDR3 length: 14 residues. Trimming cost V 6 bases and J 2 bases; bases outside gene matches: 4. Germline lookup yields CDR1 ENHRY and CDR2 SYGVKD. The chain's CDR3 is CAISWGTGNYGYTF. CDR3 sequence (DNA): TGTGCCATCAGCTGGGGGACAGGGAACTATGGCTACACCTTC.

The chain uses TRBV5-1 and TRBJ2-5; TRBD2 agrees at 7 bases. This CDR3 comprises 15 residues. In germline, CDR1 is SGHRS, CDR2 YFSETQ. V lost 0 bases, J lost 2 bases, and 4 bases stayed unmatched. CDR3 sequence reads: CASSLGLGGQETQYF. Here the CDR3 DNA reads TGCGCCAGCAGCTTGGGTCTCGGGGGGCAAGAGACCCAGTACTTC.

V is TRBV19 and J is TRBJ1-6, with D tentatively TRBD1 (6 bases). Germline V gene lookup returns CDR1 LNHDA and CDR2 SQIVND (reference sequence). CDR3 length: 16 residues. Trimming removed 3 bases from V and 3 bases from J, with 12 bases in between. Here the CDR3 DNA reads TGTGCCAGTAGTATGATCCCAGGGGACTATAATTCACCCCTCCACTTT. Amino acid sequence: CASSMIPGDYNSPLHF.

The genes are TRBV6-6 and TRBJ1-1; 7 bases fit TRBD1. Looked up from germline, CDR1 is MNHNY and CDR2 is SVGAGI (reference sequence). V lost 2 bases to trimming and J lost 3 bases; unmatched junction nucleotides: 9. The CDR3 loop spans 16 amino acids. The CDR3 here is CASSYGDSQYHTEAFF. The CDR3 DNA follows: TGTGCCAGCAGTTACGGGGACAGCCAGTACCACACTGAAGCTTTCTTT.

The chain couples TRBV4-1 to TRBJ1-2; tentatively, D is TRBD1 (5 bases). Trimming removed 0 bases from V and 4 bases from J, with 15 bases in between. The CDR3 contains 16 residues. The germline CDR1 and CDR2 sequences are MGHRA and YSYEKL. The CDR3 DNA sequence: TGCGCCAGCAGCCAAGATAACGAAGAGACAGCCTATGGCTACACCTTC. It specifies CASSQDNEETAYGYTF.

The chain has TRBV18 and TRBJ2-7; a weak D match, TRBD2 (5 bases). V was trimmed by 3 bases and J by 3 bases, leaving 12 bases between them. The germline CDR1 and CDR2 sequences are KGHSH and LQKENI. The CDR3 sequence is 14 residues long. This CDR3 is CASSPPTRDYEQYF. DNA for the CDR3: TGTGCCAGCTCACCGCCTACCCGGGACTACGAGCAGTACTTC.

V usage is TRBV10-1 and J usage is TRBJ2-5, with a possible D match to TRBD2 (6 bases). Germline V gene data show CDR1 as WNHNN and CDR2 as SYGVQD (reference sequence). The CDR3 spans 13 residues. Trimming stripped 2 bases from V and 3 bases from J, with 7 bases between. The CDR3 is CASSERREETQYF. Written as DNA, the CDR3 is TGCGCCAGCAGTGAGCGGAGGGAAGAGACCCAGTACTTC.

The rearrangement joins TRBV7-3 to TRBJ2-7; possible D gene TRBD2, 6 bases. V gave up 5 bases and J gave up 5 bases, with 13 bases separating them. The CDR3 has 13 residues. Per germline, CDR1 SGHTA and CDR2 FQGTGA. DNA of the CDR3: TGTGCCAGCAGCCTACGATGGGGGGACGAGCAGTACTTC. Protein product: CASSLRWGDEQYF.

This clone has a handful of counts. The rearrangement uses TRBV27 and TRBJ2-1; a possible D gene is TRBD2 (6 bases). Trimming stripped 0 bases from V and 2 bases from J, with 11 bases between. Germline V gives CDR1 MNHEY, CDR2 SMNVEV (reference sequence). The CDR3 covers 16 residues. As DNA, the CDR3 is TGTGCCAGCAGTTTATCCAACTGGAGGGCCTACAATGAGCAGTTCTTC. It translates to CASSLSNWRAYNEQFF.

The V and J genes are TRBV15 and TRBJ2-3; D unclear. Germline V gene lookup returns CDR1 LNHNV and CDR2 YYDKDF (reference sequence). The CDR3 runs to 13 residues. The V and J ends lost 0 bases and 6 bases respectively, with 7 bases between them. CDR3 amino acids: CATSRDLRDTQYF. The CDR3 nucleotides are TGTGCCACCAGCAGAGATTTGAGGGATACGCAGTATTTT.

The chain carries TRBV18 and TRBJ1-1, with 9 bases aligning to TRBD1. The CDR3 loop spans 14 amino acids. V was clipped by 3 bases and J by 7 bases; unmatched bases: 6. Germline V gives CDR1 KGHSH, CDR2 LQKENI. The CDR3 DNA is TGTGCCAGCTCACCCTCCGGGACAGGGTTTGAAGCTTTCTTT. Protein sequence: CASSPSGTGFEAFF.

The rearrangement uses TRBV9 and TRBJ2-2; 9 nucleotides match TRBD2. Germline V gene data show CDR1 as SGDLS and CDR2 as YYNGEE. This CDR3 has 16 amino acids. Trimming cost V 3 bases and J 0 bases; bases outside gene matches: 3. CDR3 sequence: CASSGSGGPNTGELFF. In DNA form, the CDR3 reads TGTGCCAGCAGCGGGAGCGGGGGGCCGAACACCGGGGAGCTGTTTTTT.

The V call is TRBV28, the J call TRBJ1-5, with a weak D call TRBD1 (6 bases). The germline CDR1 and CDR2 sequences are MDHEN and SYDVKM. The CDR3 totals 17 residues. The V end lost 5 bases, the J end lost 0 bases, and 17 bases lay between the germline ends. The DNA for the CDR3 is TGTGCCAGCAGTCAGACAGGATACACCTATAGCAATCAGCCCCAGCATTTT. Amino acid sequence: CASSQTGYTYSNQPQHF.